This T cell receptor beta chain was sequenced for a study of blood T cell repertoires in COVID-19. About the research overall: Sources were T cells, B-cell-depleted T cells, or PBMCs; the material itself was cDNA or gDNA.

Authors' data handling: The assay estimated nucleated cells by amplifying reference gene primers. Method: immunoSEQ multiplex PCR; TCRdb's copy keeps in-frame clones and lacks some. V, J and clone size reflect that table, while D and trimming were determined from the DNA. The sample contains over 200,000 clones, more than 85% of which appear only once. V lost 0 bases and J lost 5; bases outside the gene matches: 11. The CDR3 extends over 17 amino acids. Germline-derived CDR1 and CDR2 are GTSNPN and SVGIG (reference sequence). This TCR derives from a man aged 35 to 55 with active or convalescent COVID-19. The chain recombines TRBV30 with TRBJ2-3; TRBD2 agrees at 10 bases. What was sequenced was peripheral blood. CDR3 region: CAWSVMSGRAIGDTQYF. For the CDR3, the DNA is TGTGCCTGGAGTGTAATGAGCGGGAGGGCCATAGGAGATACGCAGTATTTT.